The next 2 T cell receptor beta chains were all read from a single sample in a study of T cell repertoires in cytomegalovirus infection. TCRdb used MiXCR to reprocess the reads, holding one entry per CDR3 protein. In the table there are 350,000 to 450,000 distinct CDR3 sequences, roughly 18% of which are singletons. The specimen sequenced was PBMCs. The receptors were gathered from a human donor in good health (CMV status not recorded). Some clones in this sample may be carry-over from other donors' samples.

The DNA of the CDR3 is TGTGCCAGCCAGACGGACAGAGTTTACGAGCAGTACTTC. Its protein product is CASQTDRVYEQYF. The V and J genes are TRBV2 and TRBJ2-7, with a possible D match to TRBD1 (6 bases). Germline-derived CDR1 and CDR2 are SNHLY and FYNNEI. Trimming removed 8 bases at V and 4 bases at J, with 15 bases between. The CDR3 covers 13 residues.

The V call is TRBV6-5, the J call TRBJ1-6, with no clear D. V was shortened by 10 bases and J by 0 bases, with 7 bases between the two germline ends. The CDR3 has 13 amino acids. Germline CDR1 is MNHEY and CDR2 is SVGAGI. Here the CDR3 reads CATYSSYNSPLHF. Here the CDR3 DNA reads TGTGCCACCTACAGCTCCTATAATTCACCCCTCCACTTT.